This T cell receptor (beta chain) was obtained from a study of T cell changes during pregnancy in multiple sclerosis. Sequencing was performed with immunoSEQ multiplex PCR; in TCRdb, only in-frame clones are kept and a portion is missing. The sample consists of approximately 100,000 clones, over 85% of them appearing once. This CDR3 region has 15 residues. V lost 0 bases and J 8 bases, leaving 15 bases between the germline ends. CDR1 is SGDLS and CDR2 is YYNGEE in the germline V gene. The sequenced sample was peripheral blood, obtained in the second trimester of pregnancy. The sequence was collected from a female donor with multiple sclerosis, enrolled in a pregnancy study. The rearrangement joins TRBV9 to TRBJ2-1, with unresolved D. The CDR3 DNA sequence: TGTGCCAGCAGCGTAGCTAGTCCCACCGATCATGAGCAGTTCTTC. Its translation is CASSVASPTDHEQFF.